Listed below are T cell receptor beta chains from one sample, sequenced in a study of T cell repertoires in cytomegalovirus infection. TCRdb called the reads again in MiXCR, with one record for every CDR3 protein. The data hold some 590,000 distinct CDR3 sequences, with approximately 40% observed a single time. Antigens for these TCRs are unknown. Material: cultured PBMCs, obtained from culture after CMV antigen stimulation. The receptor set was obtained from a human donor in good health (CMV status not recorded). Some clones in this sample may be carry-over from other donors' samples. The CDR3 runs from the conserved cysteine through the conserved F or W. D genes are given only for firm matches. For some rows the clone size is stated as once, few or many, or as a class when expanded; others skip it.

TRBJ2-2	-	TRBV6-2/TRBV6-3	-	CASSKSGPANTGELFF	TGTGCCAGCAGTAAATCGGGCCCCGCGAACACCGGGGAGCTGTTTTTT
TRBJ2-2	-	TRBV7-8	few	CASSFGISGTGELFF	TGTGCCAGCAGCTTCGGGATTTCGGGGACCGGGGAGCTGTTTTTT
TRBJ2-7	-	TRBV7-2	few	CASSPGPPRYEQYF	TGTGCCAGCAGCCCGGGACCTCCCCGTTACGAGCAGTACTTC
TRBJ1-2	TRBD1	TRBV3-1	-	CASSQDLGTGGTGGYTF	TGTGCCAGCAGCCAAGATCTAGGGACAGGGGGTACAGGTGGCTACACCTTC
TRBJ1-5	-	TRBV6-5	few	CASSAMRDQPQHF	TGTGCCAGCAGTGCAATGAGGGATCAGCCCCAGCATTTT
TRBJ2-2	-	TRBV11-2	few	CASSSIRVKGANTGELFF	TGTGCCAGCAGCTCCATCCGCGTGAAGGGGGCGAACACCGGGGAGCTGTTTTTT
TRBJ2-7	TRBD2	TRBV6-1	-	CASSEGGSEYEQYF	TGTGCCAGCAGTGAAGGCGGGAGTGAGTACGAGCAGTACTTC
TRBJ2-2	-	TRBV12-3/TRBV12-4	-	CASSPGQGSNTGELFF	TGTGCCAGCAGTCCCGGACAAGGCTCGAACACCGGGGAGCTGTTTTTT
TRBJ1-1	-	TRBV7-8	-	CASSWWTANTEAFF	TGTGCCAGCAGCTGGTGGACAGCGAACACTGAAGCTTTCTTT
TRBJ1-5	-	TRBV7-2	-	CASSLSENQPQHF	TGTGCCAGCAGCTTAAGTGAGAATCAGCCCCAGCATTTT
TRBJ2-1	-	TRBV7-2	few	CASSQGFGHASGRSSYNEQFF	TGTGCCAGCAGCCAGGGGTTTGGTCATGCTAGCGGAAGAAGCTCCTACAATGAGCAGTTCTTC
TRBJ1-1	-	TRBV12-3/TRBV12-4	few	CASEANTEAFF	TGTGCCAGCGAGGCGAACACTGAAGCTTTCTTT
TRBJ2-2	TRBD1	TRBV7-2	-	CASGSGDRVITGELFF	TGTGCCAGCGGCTCCGGAGACAGGGTTATCACCGGGGAGCTGTTTTTT
TRBJ2-1	-	TRBV10-3	-	CAISYSGGEEQFF	TGTGCCATCAGTTATTCAGGGGGGGAGGAGCAGTTCTTC
TRBJ1-5	TRBD1	TRBV19	-	CASLPSGTGPLQPQHF	TGTGCCAGTCTGCCGTCGGGGACAGGGCCCTTGCAGCCCCAGCATTTT
TRBJ1-5	-	TRBV19	few	CASSRGGGVYQPQHF	TGTGCCAGTAGTAGGGGCGGAGGGGTATATCAGCCCCAGCATTTT
TRBJ1-5	-	TRBV27	once	CASKTADDQPQHF	TGTGCCAGCAAGACAGCGGATGATCAGCCCCAGCATTTT
TRBJ2-7	-	TRBV7-9	-	CASSFSYRGEQYF	TGTGCCAGCAGCTTTAGTTACCGGGGGGAGCAGTACTTC
TRBJ2-5	-	TRBV6-1	few	CASSVSGHPGEETQYF	TGTGCCAGCAGTGTATCCGGACACCCCGGAGAAGAGACCCAGTACTTC
TRBJ1-1	-	TRBV27	-	CASSWADNTEAFF	TGTGCCAGCAGTTGGGCAGACAACACTGAAGCTTTCTTT
TRBJ2-3	TRBD2	TRBV25-1	-	CASRSPGGFADTQYF	TGTGCCAGCAGATCCCCGGGAGGTTTTGCAGATACGCAGTATTTT
TRBJ1-3	TRBD1	TRBV20-1	many	CSAADRGSGNTIYF	TGCAGTGCCGCGGACAGGGGCTCTGGAAACACCATATATTTT
TRBJ1-2	-	TRBV19	few	CASSQGQHYGYTF	TGTGCCAGTAGCCAAGGACAGCACTATGGCTACACCTTC
TRBJ1-5	-	TRBV12-3/TRBV12-4	-	CASSSGIGDQPQHF	TGTGCCAGCAGTTCGGGAATTGGCGATCAGCCCCAGCATTTT
TRBJ1-5	TRBD1	TRBV7-4	few	CASSLGTGFQPQHF	TGTGCCAGCAGCTTGGGGACAGGGTTTCAGCCCCAGCATTTT
TRBJ1-2	-	TRBV5-1	-	CASSLDGRASYGYTF	TGCGCCAGCAGTTTAGACGGCAGGGCTTCCTATGGCTACACCTTC